These 18 T cell receptor beta chains came from one sample sequenced in a study of T-cell memory formation after mild COVID-19. TCRdb ran MiXCR on the 5' RACE reads and lists one entry per CDR3 protein. The data show 35,000 to 50,000 distinct CDR3 sequences, with less than 9.5% seen just once and approximately 10% held by the top ten. Sequencing used PBMCs or a T cell subset sorted from them (not recorded which). The origin of the receptors is an adult woman who had mild COVID-19 (a few samples of this study predate the infection). Cell type and time point are not known.

A few counts support this clonotype. In DNA, the CDR3 is TGTGCCAGCAGTTACGTCACAGGGAAGGGAGCTTTCTTT. Translating gives CASSYVTGKGAFF. This chain connects TRBV6-6 to TRBJ1-1, with a weak D call TRBD1 (6 bases). Per germline, CDR1 MNHNY and CDR2 SVGAGI (reference sequence). V gave up 2 bases and J gave up 10 bases, with 14 bases separating them. This CDR3 has 13 amino acids.

A few counts support this clonotype. The V gene is TRBV4-3, the J gene TRBJ2-3, with D perhaps matching TRBD2 (5 bases). Trimming removed 0 bases at V and 5 bases at J, with 9 bases between. The CDR3 length is 14 residues. Germline loops: CDR1 LGHNA, CDR2 YSLEER. CDR3 nucleotide sequence: TGCGCCAGCAGCCAAGATAGAGGGTTAGATACGCAGTATTTT. It encodes CASSQDRGLDTQYF.

This clonotype was counted a few times. V is TRBV5-5 and J is TRBJ2-7; TRBD1 aligns across 9 bases. The CDR3 sequence is 14 residues long. Unmatched junction bases numbered 0, after V lost 0 bases and J lost 2 bases. Germline CDR1 is SGHKS and CDR2 is YYEKEE (reference sequence). CDR3 nucleotides: TGTGCCAGCAGCTTGGACAGGGGGCCCTACGAGCAGTACTTC. It codes for CASSLDRGPYEQYF.

This clonotype occurred many times. In nucleotides, the CDR3 is TGTGCCAGCAGTGAGACTAGCGGGAGGGCAGATACGCAGTATTTT. It yields the protein CASSETSGRADTQYF. The chain recombines TRBV6-4 with TRBJ2-3; the match to TRBD2 covers 14 bases. This CDR3 contains 15 residues. Trimming at V came to 3 bases and at J to 4 bases, leaving 0 bases not matched to a gene. Germline-derived CDR1 and CDR2 are MRHNA and SNTAGT.

This clonotype was seen a few times. The rearrangement uses TRBV29-1 and TRBJ1-1, with 7 bases that match TRBD1. V was clipped by 3 bases and J by 11 bases; unmatched bases: 9. Germline lookup yields CDR1 SQVTM and CDR2 ANQGSEA. The length of the CDR3 is 12 residues. The CDR3 nucleotides read TGCAGCGTTGACGCAACAGGGGTAGGGGCTTTCTTT. Translating gives CSVDATGVGAFF.

This clonotype came up a few times. V gene TRBV2 combines with J gene TRBJ2-5; D unclear. V lost 6 bases to trimming and J lost 4 bases, with 15 bases between them. Germline CDR1 is SNHLY and CDR2 is FYNNEI. The CDR3 loop spans 14 amino acids. In nucleotides, the CDR3 is TGTGCCAGCAGGCCCGGACGTGAGGTAGAGACCCAGTACTTC. Amino acids: CASRPGREVETQYF.

The sample holds many counts of this clonotype. The chain couples TRBV5-1 to TRBJ2-6, with D tentatively TRBD1 or TRBD2 (5 bases each). Germline V lookup: CDR1 SGHRS, CDR2 YFSETQ. V lost 0 bases and J 0 bases, leaving 13 bases between the germline ends. The CDR3 runs 18 residues. This CDR3 reads CASSLGAGTSSGANVLTF. The CDR3 region has the DNA TGCGCCAGCAGCTTGGGGGCAGGGACCAGCTCTGGGGCCAACGTCCTGACTTTC.

This clonotype was counted at least ten times. The chain has TRBV18 and TRBJ2-7; 14 bases are shared with TRBD2. V trimming: 4 bases; J trimming: 5 bases; junction bases outside the gene matches: 16. The CDR3 has 19 amino acids. Germline V lookup: CDR1 KGHSH, CDR2 LQKENI. The CDR3 spells CASSLNSGTSGRNANEQYF. In DNA form, the CDR3 reads TGTGCCAGCTCACTGAACTCCGGGACTAGCGGGAGAAACGCTAACGAGCAGTACTTC.

The table lists this clonotype with many counts. The chain links TRBV20-1 to TRBJ2-1; D is undetermined. V lost 4 bases to trimming and J lost 8 bases, with 9 bases between them. The germline gives CDR1 DFQATT, CDR2 SNEGSKA (reference sequence). The CDR3 has 11 amino acids. The CDR3 nucleotides are TGCAGTGCTATTAAAGGGCATGAGCAGTTCTTC. Translated: CSAIKGHEQFF.

This clonotype turned up a few times. V is TRBV4-1 and J is TRBJ2-7; tentative D call: TRBD2 (6 bases). Trimming cost V 1 base and J 11 bases, with 18 bases left between them. This CDR3 contains 14 residues. Looked up from germline, CDR1 is MGHRA and CDR2 is YSYEKL. The CDR3 loop reads CASSQVGGVEVKYF. For the CDR3, the DNA is TGCGCCAGCAGCCAAGTCGGAGGGGTGGAGGTTAAGTACTTC.

V and J are TRBV24-1 and TRBJ1-1, with TRBD1 identical over 11 bases. The CDR3 is 14 amino acids. From germline, CDR1 is KGHDR and CDR2 SFDVKD. The junction had 6 bases not matched to a gene; V was cut back by 7 bases and J by 6 bases. The CDR3 nucleotides read TGTGCCACCAGGGGACAGGGGGAGTGCGCTGAAGCTTTCTTT. It translates to CATRGQGECAEAFF.

This clonotype has just a few counts. The chain carries TRBV2 and TRBJ2-7, with TRBD1 as a possible D gene (5 bases). The CDR3 runs to 15 residues. Trimming removed 2 bases from V and 2 bases from J, with 13 bases in between. The germline V gene has CDR1 SNHLY and CDR2 FYNNEI. Here the CDR3 reads CASSERGQIPYEQYF. The DNA of the CDR3 is TGTGCCAGCAGTGAAAGGGGTCAGATCCCCTACGAGCAGTACTTC.

In this sample, this clonotype turned up a few times. The V gene is TRBV9, the J gene TRBJ2-1, with D possibly matching TRBD2 (7 bases). The CDR3 is made up of 14 amino acids. Trimming pared 6 bases from V and 4 bases from J, leaving 14 bases between. CDR1 is SGDLS, CDR2 YYNGEE, per germline. The CDR3 loop is CASTRGRGYNEQFF. In DNA, the CDR3 is TGTGCCAGCACTAGGGGGAGGGGGTACAATGAGCAGTTCTTC.

This clonotype has just a few counts. The chain is built from TRBV6-5 and TRBJ2-4; no clear D gene. Germline V gene data show CDR1 as MNHEY and CDR2 as SVGAGI. Trimming shortened V by 2 bases and J by 0 bases, and 26 bases separated the two germline ends. CDR3 length equals 21 residues. The CDR3 spells CASSYPPGVVQGLLAKNIQYF. For the CDR3, the DNA is TGTGCCAGCAGTTACCCCCCAGGCGTGGTCCAAGGGCTACTAGCCAAAAACATTCAGTACTTC.

This clonotype was counted once. V gene TRBV14 combines with J gene TRBJ1-6; a possible D gene is TRBD1 (6 bases). CDR1 and CDR2 from the germline V gene are SGHDN and FVKESK. The CDR3 runs to 15 residues. V lost 5 bases, J lost 4 bases, and 12 bases lay in between. Here the CDR3 reads CASSSSDRYNSPLHF. The CDR3 nucleotides are TGTGCCAGCAGCTCATCGGACAGATATAATTCACCCCTCCACTTT.

The chain links TRBV7-2 to TRBJ2-3, with TRBD2 identical over 8 bases. Looked up from germline, CDR1 is SGHTA and CDR2 is FQGNSA. Germline trimming cut 5 bases from V and 3 bases from J; bases unmatched to any gene: 7. The CDR3 runs to 15 residues. CDR3 region: CASSPRGGRTDTQYF. CDR3 sequence (DNA): TGTGCCAGCAGCCCTCGGGGGGGGCGAACAGATACGCAGTATTTT.

The CDR3 loop reads CSVFLPEQLNTEAFF. In DNA form, the CDR3 reads TGCAGTGTATTCTTACCGGAACAGTTGAACACTGAAGCTTTCTTT. This chain uses TRBV20-1 with TRBJ1-1; D unresolved. Trimming removed 7 bases at V and 0 bases at J, with 18 bases between. There are 15 residues in the CDR3. Germline CDR1 and CDR2: DFQATT and SNEGSKA (reference sequence).

The sample holds a few counts of this clonotype. The rearrangement links TRBV7-6 to TRBJ2-7; 8 bases agree with TRBD2. Germline V gives CDR1 SGHVS, CDR2 FNYEAQ. This CDR3 has 16 residues. V lost 4 bases and J lost 3; bases outside the gene matches: 11. The CDR3 protein is CASSSSTAAGGYEQYF. CDR3 sequence (DNA): TGTGCCAGCAGCTCGAGCACGGCGGCGGGAGGCTACGAGCAGTACTTC.